This T cell receptor beta chain appears in the sequencing data of a study of response to subunit inactivated influenza vaccine. Study results and caveats: Each seasonal influenza vaccination recruits few new T cells, the authors suggested.

Notes on this clonotype: Its antigen is not identified.

CDR1 is DFQATT, CDR2 SNEGSKA, per germline (reference sequence). V lost 3 bases, J lost 3 bases, and 10 bases stayed unmatched. This CDR3 region has 15 residues. TCRdb fed the RT-PCR reads into MiXCR, producing one record per CDR3 protein. The data show some 150,000 distinct CDR3 sequences, over 9.5% seen once. The same sample was also studied in work on T cells expressing NK-cell markers. That work states: UMIs were included in TCR beta cDNA generated by 5'RACE template switching. The authors sequenced eight donors, of whom seven were HCMV-seropositive and one was seronegative. In roughly six donors, dominant NKG2C+ clonotypes were roughly 1.0-7.0% of CD8+ T cells. Also leading the CD3+CD56-NKG2C+ fraction in several donors were these clonotypes.

The material was CD8+ T cells sorted from PBMCs, obtained approximately 12 days after vaccination. The receptor was isolated from a man aged 50 or older who received an inactivated influenza vaccine. This chain connects TRBV20-1 to TRBJ2-7; TRBD2 matches 8 bases. CDR3 sequence reads: CSARAEAGAFYEQYF. CDR3 DNA sequence: TGCAGTGCTAGGGCCGAAGCGGGGGCATTCTACGAGCAGTACTTC.